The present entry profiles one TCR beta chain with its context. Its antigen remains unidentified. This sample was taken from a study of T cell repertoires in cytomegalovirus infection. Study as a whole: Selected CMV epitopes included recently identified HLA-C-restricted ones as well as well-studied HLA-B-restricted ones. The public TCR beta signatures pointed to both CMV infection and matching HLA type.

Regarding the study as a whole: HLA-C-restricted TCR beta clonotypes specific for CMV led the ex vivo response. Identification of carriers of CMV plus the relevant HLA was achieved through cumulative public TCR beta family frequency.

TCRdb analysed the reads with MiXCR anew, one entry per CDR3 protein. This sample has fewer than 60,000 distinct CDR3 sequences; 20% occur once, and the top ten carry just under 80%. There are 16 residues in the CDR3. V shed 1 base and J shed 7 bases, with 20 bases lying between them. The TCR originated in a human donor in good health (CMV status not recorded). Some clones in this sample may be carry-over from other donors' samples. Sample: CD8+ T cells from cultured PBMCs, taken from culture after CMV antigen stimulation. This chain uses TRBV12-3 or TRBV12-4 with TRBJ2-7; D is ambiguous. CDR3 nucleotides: TGTGCCAGCAGTTTAGTCGACGGTGGGCTTTACCTGGAGCAGTACTTC. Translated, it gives CASSLVDGGLYLEQYF.